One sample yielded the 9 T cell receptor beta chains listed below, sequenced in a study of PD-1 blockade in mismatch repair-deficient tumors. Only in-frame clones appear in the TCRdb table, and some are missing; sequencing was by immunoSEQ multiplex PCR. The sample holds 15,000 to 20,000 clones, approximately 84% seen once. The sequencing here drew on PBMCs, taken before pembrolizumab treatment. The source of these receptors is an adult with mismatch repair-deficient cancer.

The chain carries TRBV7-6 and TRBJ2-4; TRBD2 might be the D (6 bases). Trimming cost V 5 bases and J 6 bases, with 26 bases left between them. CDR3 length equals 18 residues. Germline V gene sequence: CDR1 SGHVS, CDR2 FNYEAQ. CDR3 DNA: TGTGCCAGCAGCCCCCTCGCCGTGGGGAGGAGGCAATCAAACATTCAGTACTTC. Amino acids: CASSPLAVGRRQSNIQYF.

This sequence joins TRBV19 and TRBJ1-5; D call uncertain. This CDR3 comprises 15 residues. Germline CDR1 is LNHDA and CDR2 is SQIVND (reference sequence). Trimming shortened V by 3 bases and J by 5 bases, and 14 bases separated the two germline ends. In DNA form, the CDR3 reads TGTGCCAGTAGTATTCAATGGAGGCGGGATCAGCCCCAGCATTTT. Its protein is CASSIQWRRDQPQHF.

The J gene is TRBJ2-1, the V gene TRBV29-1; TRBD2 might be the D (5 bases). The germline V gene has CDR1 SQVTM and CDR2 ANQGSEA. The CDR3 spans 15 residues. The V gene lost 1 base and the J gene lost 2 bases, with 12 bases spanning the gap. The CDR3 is CSVEGELVAYNEQFF. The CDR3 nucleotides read TGCAGCGTTGAAGGGGAACTAGTGGCCTACAATGAGCAGTTCTTC.

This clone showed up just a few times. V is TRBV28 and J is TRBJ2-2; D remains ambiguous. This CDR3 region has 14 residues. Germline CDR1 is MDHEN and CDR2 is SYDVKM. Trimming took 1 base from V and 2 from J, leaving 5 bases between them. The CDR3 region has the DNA TGTGCCAGCAGTTTATACACTAACACCGGGGAGCTGTTTTTT. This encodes CASSLYTNTGELFF.

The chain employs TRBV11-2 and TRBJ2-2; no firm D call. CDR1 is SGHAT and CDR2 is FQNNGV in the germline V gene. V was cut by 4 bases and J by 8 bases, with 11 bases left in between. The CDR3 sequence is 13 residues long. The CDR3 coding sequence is TGTGCCAGCAGCTCTGACACCTTGGGGGAGCTGTTTTTT. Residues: CASSSDTLGELFF.

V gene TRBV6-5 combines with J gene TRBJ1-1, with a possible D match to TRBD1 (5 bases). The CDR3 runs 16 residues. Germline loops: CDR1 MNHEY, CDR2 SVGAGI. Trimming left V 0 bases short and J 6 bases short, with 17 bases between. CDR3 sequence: CASSYSPLSWGAEAFF. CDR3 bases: TGTGCCAGCAGTTACTCTCCCCTGAGTTGGGGCGCTGAAGCTTTCTTT.

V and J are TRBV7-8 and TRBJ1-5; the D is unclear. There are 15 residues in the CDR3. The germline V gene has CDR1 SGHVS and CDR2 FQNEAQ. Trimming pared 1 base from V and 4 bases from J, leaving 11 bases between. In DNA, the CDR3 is TGTGCCAGCAGCTTAGTCCTCGGCCGTAATCAGCCCCAGCATTTT. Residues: CASSLVLGRNQPQHF.

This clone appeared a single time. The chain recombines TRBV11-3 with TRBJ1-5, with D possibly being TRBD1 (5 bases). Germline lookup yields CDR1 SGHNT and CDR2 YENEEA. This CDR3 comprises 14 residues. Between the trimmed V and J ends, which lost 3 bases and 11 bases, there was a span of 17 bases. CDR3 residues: CASSFCGAGPAQHF. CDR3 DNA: TGTGCCAGCAGCTTTTGCGGGGCTGGGCCAGCCCAGCATTTT.

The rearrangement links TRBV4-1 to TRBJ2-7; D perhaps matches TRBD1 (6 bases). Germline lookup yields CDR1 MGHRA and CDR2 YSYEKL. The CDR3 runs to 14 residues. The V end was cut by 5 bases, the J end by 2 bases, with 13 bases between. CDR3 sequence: CASSSRDNTYEQYF. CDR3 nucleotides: TGCGCCAGCAGCTCCCGGGACAACACCTACGAGCAGTACTTC.